This is a list of T cell receptor beta chains from one sample in a study of cytotoxic CD8 clonotypes in ibrutinib-treated CLL. Sequencing was performed with immunoSEQ multiplex PCR; in TCRdb, only in-frame clones are kept and a portion is missing. The data show 250,000 to 350,000 clones, about 72% seen once. Sequenced material: PBMCs, taken at disease progression, from a patient treated with ibrutinib. These receptors all stem from a human donor with chronic lymphocytic leukemia. CDR3s include the opening cysteine and the closing phenylalanine or tryptophan. The D gene is left open where the match is weak. Rows give clone size only sometimes, using once, few, many, or a class for an expanded clone.

v_gene	abundance	j_gene	d_gene	CDR3nt	CDR3aa
TRBV7-6	.	TRBJ2-3	.	TGTGCCAGCAGCTTAGCGGTTAGCGGAGATACGCAGTATTTT	CASSLAVSGDTQYF
TRBV27	few	TRBJ2-1	.	TGTGCCAGCAGTTTGACCAGCGACTACAATGAGCAGTTCTTC	CASSLTSDYNEQFF
TRBV7-2	.	TRBJ2-2	.	TGTGCCAGCAGCCCGATATTGTCGAACACCGGGGAGCTGTTTTTT	CASSPILSNTGELFF
TRBV7-2	.	TRBJ2-5	TRBD2	TGTGCCAGCAGCTTCATTGGGACTAGCGGGGGGTACCAAGAGACCCAGTACTTC	CASSFIGTSGGYQETQYF
TRBV25-1	few	TRBJ2-7	.	TGTGCCAGCAAGGGGCAGGGCCTCTCCTACGAGCAGTACTTC	CASKGQGLSYEQYF
TRBV29-1	.	TRBJ2-1	TRBD2	TGCAGCGTTGGAGAGCGGGGGGTTAACAATGAGCAGCTCTTC	CSVGERGVNNEQLF
TRBV28	few	TRBJ2-7	.	TGTGCCAGCAGTTTACGCCTTCGCCGGCAGTACTTC	CASSLRLRRQYF
TRBV7-2	.	TRBJ1-2	.	TGTGCCAGCAGACCCGCCGGGACGCTAACCGGCTACACCTTC	CASRPAGTLTGYTF
TRBV5-1	.	TRBJ2-3	.	TGCGCCAGCAGCTTGGTGGCCGGAGGCGGGGATACGCAGTATTTT	CASSLVAGGGDTQYF
TRBV5-1	.	TRBJ2-6	TRBD1	TGCGCCAGCAGCTACACAGGGGTCTCTGCAGGGGCCAACGTCCTGACTTTC	CASSYTGVSAGANVLTF
TRBV6-5	few	TRBJ2-7	.	TGTGCCAGCAGTTACTTCCTCGGGACGGCCGTGTACGAGCAGTACTTC	CASSYFLGTAVYEQYF
TRBV5-1	.	TRBJ2-7	.	TGCGCCAGCAGCTTTCAGGACAGTCGCGGGAAGCAGTACTTC	CASSFQDSRGKQYF
TRBV7-3	.	TRBJ2-3	TRBD2	TGTGCCAGCAGCAAGCGGGGGGGCCCCACAGATACGCAGTATTTT	CASSKRGGPTDTQYF
TRBV4-3	.	TRBJ2-7	.	TGCGCCAGCAGCCATCGCGGGGTTGGGGAGCAGTACTTC	CASSHRGVGEQYF
TRBV28	.	TRBJ2-7	.	TGTGCCAGCAGACTTGGAGGGGGCGAGCAGTACTTC	CASRLGGGEQYF
TRBV2	once	TRBJ2-7	TRBD1	TGTGCCAGCAGTTACGACAGGGGGCAGGGGCTCGAGCAGTACTTC	CASSYDRGQGLEQYF
TRBV7-6	.	TRBJ2-5	.	TGTGCCAGCAGCCCCCGACCGGCAGGGTCCCAAGAGACCCAGTACTTC	CASSPRPAGSQETQYF
TRBV4-1	.	TRBJ2-5	.	TGCGCCAGCAGCCACAGACAGACTACCCAAGAGACCCAGTACTTC	CASSHRQTTQETQYF
TRBV7-8	few	TRBJ1-5	.	TGTGCCAGCAGCGGCCCGTTGGGTGTCGGTAATCAGCCCCAGCATTTT	CASSGPLGVGNQPQHF
TRBV29-1	.	TRBJ1-2	TRBD1	TGCAGCGTTGCAGGGGGTGGTGACTATGGCTACACCTTC	CSVAGGGDYGYTF
TRBV6-5	once	TRBJ2-4	.	TGTGCCAGCAGTTACACACGGGACACTGCAAACATTCAGTACTTC	CASSYTRDTANIQYF
TRBV7-3	.	TRBJ1-2	.	TGTGCCAGCAGCCACATATTGGACTATGGCTACACCTTC	CASSHILDYGYTF